These 17 T cell receptor beta chains originate from one sample sequenced in a study of blood T cell repertoires in COVID-19. Generated by immunoSEQ multiplex PCR, the TCRdb table keeps only in-frame clones and is missing some. The sample gives over 30,000 clones, around 77% of which show up once; 16% is in the top ten. The sample taken for sequencing was peripheral blood. The receptors shown here come from a human donor in a cohort sampled during active COVID-19.

The chain recombines TRBV7-8 with TRBJ1-4; 7 bases are shared with TRBD1. The ends lost 3 bases at V and 8 bases at J; junction bases unmatched: 9. From germline, CDR1 is SGHVS and CDR2 FQNEAQ. This CDR3 spans 15 amino acids. The CDR3 is CASSFQGGTKEKLFF. The CDR3 DNA is TGTGCCAGCAGCTTCCAGGGGGGAACGAAGGAAAAACTGTTTTTT.

This clone appeared once. The gene calls are TRBV4-1 and TRBJ2-7; D remains unclear. Germline CDR1 reads MGHRA; CDR2 reads YSYEKL. CDR3 size: 14 residues. V was cut by 1 base and J by 2 bases, with 9 bases left in between. The CDR3: CASSQGHATYEQYF. CDR3 sequence (DNA): TGCGCCAGCAGCCAAGGACATGCAACCTACGAGCAGTACTTC.

This clone was observed a single time. The rearrangement joins TRBV5-4 to TRBJ1-2, with 8 nucleotides matching TRBD1. The CDR3 extends over 16 amino acids. V was clipped by 0 bases and J by 4 bases; unmatched bases: 8. The V gene's germline CDR1 is SGHNT and CDR2 YYREEE (reference sequence). CDR3 sequence (DNA): TGTGCCAGCAGCTTGGGACAGGGGCGAACCGCCTATGGCTACACCTTC. It specifies CASSLGQGRTAYGYTF.

This clone was observed a few times. The chain uses TRBV20-1 and TRBJ2-7; 11 nucleotides agree with TRBD1. After removal of 3 bases from V and 3 bases from J, the junction contained 10 bases not matched to a gene. Germline V CDR1 and CDR2: DFQATT, SNEGSKA (reference sequence). This CDR3 is built from 16 residues. The CDR3 coding sequence is TGCAGTGCTAGTGGGGTTGGGACAGGGGGGATCTACGAGCAGTACTTC. Its translation is CSASGVGTGGIYEQYF.

The chain links TRBV10-3 to TRBJ2-7, with TRBD2 identical over 8 bases. This CDR3 spans 15 amino acids. The germline V gene has CDR1 ENHRY and CDR2 SYGVKD. Trimming took 6 bases from V and 6 from J; bases not matched to a gene: 13. The DNA for the CDR3 is TGTGCCATCAGGAGGGGCGGGGGGTTACTTACCGAGCAGTACTTC. It encodes CAIRRGGGLLTEQYF.

The chain has TRBV6-5 and TRBJ2-1, with TRBD1 matching 9 bases. The CDR3 has 14 amino acids. Looked up from germline, CDR1 is MNHEY and CDR2 is SVGAGI. The trim removed 7 bases at V and 2 bases at J, leaving 3 bases unmatched. The CDR3 DNA reads as TGTGCCAGCAAAAGGGACAGGGCCTACAATGAGCAGTTCTTC. This encodes CASKRDRAYNEQFF.

In its sample, this clone was seen once. The chain recombines TRBV7-9 with TRBJ1-1; D is possibly TRBD1 (6 bases). Germline V gene data show CDR1 as SEHNR and CDR2 as FQNEAQ (reference sequence). V was clipped by 0 bases and J by 0 bases, with 8 bases between them. This CDR3 comprises 15 residues. The CDR3 loop reads CASSLAQGMNTEAFF. The CDR3 nucleotides read TGTGCCAGCAGCTTAGCGCAGGGGATGAACACTGAAGCTTTCTTT. Supplemented by reference TRBV7-9 and TRBJ1-1, the full variable domain reads DTGVSQNPRHKITKRGQNVTFRCDPISEHNRLYWYRQTLGQGPEFLTYFQNEAQLEKSRLLSDRFSAERPKGSFSTLEIQRTEQGDSAMYLCASSLAQGMNTEAFFGQGTRLTVV.

V usage is TRBV5-1 and J usage is TRBJ2-1; 7 bases agree with TRBD2. V dropped 4 bases and J dropped 2; count of bases not matched to a gene: 6. CDR1 is SGHRS and CDR2 is YFSETQ in the germline V gene. The CDR3 loop spans 15 amino acids. In DNA, the CDR3 is TGCGCCAGCAGCCAAGCTAGCGGTGCCTACAATGAGCAGTTCTTC. It translates to CASSQASGAYNEQFF.

The rearrangement joins TRBV30 to TRBJ1-1; 8 nucleotides align to TRBD1. The CDR3 is made up of 13 amino acids. V was clipped by 5 bases and J by 0 bases; unmatched bases: 2. The germline gives CDR1 GTSNPN, CDR2 SVGIG (reference sequence). CDR3 in DNA: TGTGCCTGGGACAGGGGTTTGAACACTGAAGCTTTCTTT. It is translated as CAWDRGLNTEAFF.

The chain carries TRBV19 and TRBJ1-1, with 7 bases fitting TRBD1. Germline CDR1 reads LNHDA; CDR2 reads SQIVND (reference sequence). The trim removed 7 bases at V and 2 bases at J, leaving 7 bases unmatched. CDR3 length equals 14 residues. In DNA form, the CDR3 reads TGTGCCAGTACCCTGGGACAGTTTAACACTGAAGCTTTCTTT. Protein: CASTLGQFNTEAFF.

This chain connects TRBV2 to TRBJ2-1; 8 positions match TRBD2. The germline CDR1 and CDR2 sequences are SNHLY and FYNNEI. V was pared by 6 bases and J by 3 bases, with 10 bases of the junction left unmatched. The CDR3 covers 16 residues. The CDR3 nucleotides are TGTGCCAGCAGCTCGCCCCCGGGACTAGACTACAATGAGCAGTTCTTC. As protein: CASSSPPGLDYNEQFF. The full variable domain, completed using reference TRBV2 and TRBJ2-1, is EPEVTQTPSHQVTQMGQEVILRCVPISNHLYFYWYRQILGQKVEFLVSFYNNEISEKSEIFDDQFSVERPDGSNFTLKIRSTKLEDSAMYFCASSSPPGLDYNEQFFGPGTRLTVL.

J is TRBJ1-2 and V is TRBV24-1; weak D call: TRBD1 (5 bases). Trimming pared 9 bases from V and 4 bases from J, leaving 20 bases between. The germline CDR1 and CDR2 sequences are KGHDR and SFDVKD. The CDR3 has 15 residues. CDR3 residues: CATYESNRRPYGYTF. For the CDR3, the DNA is TGTGCCACCTACGAAAGCAACAGGAGACCCTATGGCTACACCTTC.

This clone has a single count. The V call is TRBV11-2, the J call TRBJ2-1, with a weak D call TRBD1 (6 bases). The length of the CDR3 is 14 residues. The germline V gene has CDR1 SGHAT and CDR2 FQNNGV. V was shortened by 1 base and J by 10 bases, with 14 bases between the two germline ends. This CDR3 reads CASSLVALDREQFF. The CDR3 nucleotides are TGTGCCAGCAGCTTAGTCGCCCTCGACAGGGAGCAGTTCTTC.

The rearrangement uses TRBV28 and TRBJ1-2; 8 nucleotides line up with TRBD1. The CDR3 has 12 amino acids. Looked up from germline, CDR1 is MDHEN and CDR2 is SYDVKM. V lost 6 bases, J lost 8 bases, and 5 bases stayed unmatched. CDR3 coding DNA: TGTGCCAGCAGGACAGGGGCTAGGGGCTACACCTTC. Translating gives CASRTGARGYTF.

The V and J genes are TRBV5-1 and TRBJ2-2; 7 positions agree with TRBD2. The CDR3 has 14 residues. CDR1 and CDR2 (germline): SGHRS, YFSETQ. V lost 4 bases to trimming and J lost 4 bases; unmatched junction nucleotides: 4. The CDR3 region has the DNA TGCGCCAGCAGCGAGGGAGGGAGCACCGGGGAGCTGTTTTTT. Translation: CASSEGGSTGELFF.

Points on this clone: One junction end disagrees with the germline gene, perhaps due to a read error. V and J are TRBV19 and TRBJ2-7, with D maybe TRBD2 (6 bases). This CDR3 has 14 residues. Germline V gives CDR1 LNHDA, CDR2 SQIVND (reference sequence). The CDR3 DNA reads as TGTGCCAGTAGTATATCCGGAGCGGGCGGGGCTCGGGACTTC. As protein: CASSISGAGGARDF.

The V call is TRBV7-2, the J call TRBJ2-7; D is perhaps TRBD2 (6 bases). CDR1 is SGHTA and CDR2 is FQGNSA in the germline V gene. The CDR3 consists of 13 residues. V was cut by 5 bases and J by 4 bases, with 12 bases left in between. The CDR3, as DNA: TGTGCCAGCAGCCCGAGGAGGGCGTACGAGCAGTACTTC. Translating it yields CASSPRRAYEQYF. Together with reference TRBV7-2 and TRBJ2-7, the CDR3 gives the full variable domain: GAGVSQSPSNKVTEKGKDVELRCDPISGHTALYWYRQSLGQGLEFLIYFQGNSAPDKSGLPSDRFSAERTGGSVSTLTIQRTQQEDSAVYLCASSPRRAYEQYFGPGTRLTVT.